The sequence of this T cell receptor (beta chain) was determined in a study of immune evolution from preneoplasia to lung adenocarcinoma. Study-wide results and limits: From normal lung to invasive adenocarcinoma, top clone frequencies appeared to decrease. Clonality was highest in normal lung, lower in later-stage lesions apparently.

Some clones are missing from TCRdb's copy, which holds only in-frame ones; the method was immunoSEQ multiplex PCR. The sample includes around 3,800 clones, roughly 83% of them seen just once. V gave up 0 bases and J gave up 7 bases; unmatched junction bases: 10. Germline CDR1 is LGHNA and CDR2 is YSLEER. The length of the CDR3 is 16 residues. Worth noting for this clone: Its matching antigen is unknown.

Between about 2014 and 2018, patients underwent resection in Japan or China. Source material: FFPE minimally invasive lung adenocarcinoma tissue. The chain combines TRBV4-3 with TRBJ2-7, with 9 positions matching TRBD2. This TCR came from a person between 55 and 69 years old with lung adenocarcinoma. The CDR3 sequence is CASSQDRASGAWEQYF. Here the CDR3 DNA reads TGCGCCAGCAGCCAAGACAGGGCTAGCGGGGCGTGGGAGCAGTACTTC.